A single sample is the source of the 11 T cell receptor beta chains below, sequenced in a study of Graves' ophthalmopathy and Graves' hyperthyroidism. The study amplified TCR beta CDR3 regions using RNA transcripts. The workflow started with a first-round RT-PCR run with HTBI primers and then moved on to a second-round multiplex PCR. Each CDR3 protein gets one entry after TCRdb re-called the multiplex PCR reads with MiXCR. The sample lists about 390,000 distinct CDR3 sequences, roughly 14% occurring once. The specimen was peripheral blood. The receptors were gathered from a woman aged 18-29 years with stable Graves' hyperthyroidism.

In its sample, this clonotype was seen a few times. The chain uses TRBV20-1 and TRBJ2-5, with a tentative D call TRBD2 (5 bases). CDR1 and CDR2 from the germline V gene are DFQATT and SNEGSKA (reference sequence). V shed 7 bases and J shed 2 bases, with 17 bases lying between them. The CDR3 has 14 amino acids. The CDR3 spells CSVVRGHRQETQYF. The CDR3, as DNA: TGCAGTGTCGTCAGAGGGCACCGTCAAGAGACCCAGTACTTC.

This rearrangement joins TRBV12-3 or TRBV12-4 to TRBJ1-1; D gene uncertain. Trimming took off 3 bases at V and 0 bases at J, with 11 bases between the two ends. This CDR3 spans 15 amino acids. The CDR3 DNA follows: TGTGCCAGCAGTTTTCGGTCTGGGATGAACACTGAAGCTTTCTTT. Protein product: CASSFRSGMNTEAFF.

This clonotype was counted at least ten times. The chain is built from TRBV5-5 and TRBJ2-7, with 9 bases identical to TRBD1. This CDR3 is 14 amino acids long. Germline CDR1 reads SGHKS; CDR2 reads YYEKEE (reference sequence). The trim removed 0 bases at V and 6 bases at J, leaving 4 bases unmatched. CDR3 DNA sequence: TGTGCCAGCAGCTTGGTTGGGACAGGGCGCGAGCAGTACTTC. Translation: CASSLVGTGREQYF.

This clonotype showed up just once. DNA for the CDR3: TGCAGTGCTAGCGAGGGGGGAAACTTCTACGAGCAGTACTTC. This encodes CSASEGGNFYEQYF. The chain joins TRBV20-1 to TRBJ2-7, with D perhaps given as TRBD1 or TRBD2 (6 bases each). With 3 bases removed from V and 3 bases from J, the gap between germline ends came to 15 bases. The germline gives CDR1 DFQATT, CDR2 SNEGSKA (reference sequence). CDR3 length: 14 residues.

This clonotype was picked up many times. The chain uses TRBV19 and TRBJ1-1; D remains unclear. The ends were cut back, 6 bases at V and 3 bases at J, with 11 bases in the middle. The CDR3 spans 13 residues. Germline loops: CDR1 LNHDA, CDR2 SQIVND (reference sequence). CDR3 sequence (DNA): TGTGCCAGTAGATTACATCAGGACACTGAAGCTTTCTTT. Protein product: CASRLHQDTEAFF.

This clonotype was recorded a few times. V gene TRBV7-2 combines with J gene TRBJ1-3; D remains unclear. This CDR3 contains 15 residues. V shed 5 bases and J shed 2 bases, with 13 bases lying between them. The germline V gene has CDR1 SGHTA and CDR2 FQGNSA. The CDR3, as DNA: TGTGCCAGCAGCGCCTCTAAACCCGCTGGAAACACCATATATTTT. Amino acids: CASSASKPAGNTIYF.

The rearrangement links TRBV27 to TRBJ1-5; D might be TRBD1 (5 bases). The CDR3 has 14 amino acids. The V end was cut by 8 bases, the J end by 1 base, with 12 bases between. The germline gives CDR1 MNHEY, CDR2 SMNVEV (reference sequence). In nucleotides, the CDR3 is TGTGCCAGCCGGATCGGGGGAAGCAATCAGCCCCAGCATTTT. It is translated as CASRIGGSNQPQHF.

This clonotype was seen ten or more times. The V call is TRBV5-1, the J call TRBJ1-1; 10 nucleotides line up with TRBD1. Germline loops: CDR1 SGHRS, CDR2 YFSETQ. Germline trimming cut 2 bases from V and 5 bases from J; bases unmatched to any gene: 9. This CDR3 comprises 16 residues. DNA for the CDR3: TGCGCCAGCAGCTTATTAGGGACAGGGGAGACAACTGAAGCTTTCTTT. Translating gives CASSLLGTGETTEAFF.

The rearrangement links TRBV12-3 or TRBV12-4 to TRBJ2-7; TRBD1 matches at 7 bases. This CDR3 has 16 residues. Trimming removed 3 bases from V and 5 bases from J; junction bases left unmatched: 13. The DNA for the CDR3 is TGTGCCAGCAGTTTGAGGGTTCTAGGGGGCCGTCACGAGCAGTACTTC. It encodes CASSLRVLGGRHEQYF.

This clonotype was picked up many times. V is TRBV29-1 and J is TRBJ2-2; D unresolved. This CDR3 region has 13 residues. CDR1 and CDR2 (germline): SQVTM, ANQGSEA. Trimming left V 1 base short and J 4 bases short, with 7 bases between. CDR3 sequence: CSVEGYSTGELFF. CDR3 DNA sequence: TGCAGCGTTGAAGGGTACAGCACCGGGGAGCTGTTTTTT.

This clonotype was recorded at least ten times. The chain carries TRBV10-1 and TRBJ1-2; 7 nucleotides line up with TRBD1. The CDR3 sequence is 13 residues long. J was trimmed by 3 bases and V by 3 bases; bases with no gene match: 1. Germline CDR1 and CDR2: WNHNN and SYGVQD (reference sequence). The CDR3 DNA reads TGCGCCAGCAGTGACAGGGGGGACTATGGCTACACCTTC. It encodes CASSDRGDYGYTF.